The clone carrying this TCR beta chain was observed many times. The record originates from a study of regulatory T cells in long-lasting Graves disease. CDR3 regions were amplified by Arm-PCR using iRepertoire HTBI primers to build TCR beta libraries. Per the authors' pipeline: Overall, samples carried approximately 60 TRBV and approximately 14 TRBJ segments. TCRdb redid the calling of the multiplex PCR reads with MiXCR, one entry per CDR3 protein. Clone size and V and J calls follow TCRdb, not the original study. The sample includes fewer than 400,000 distinct CDR3 sequences, about 20% of them seen just once. The CDR3 covers 14 residues. Per the germline V gene, CDR1 is LNHNV and CDR2 is YYDKDF (reference sequence). Trimming pared 5 bases from V and 8 bases from J, leaving 18 bases between. Time point reported: persistent/refractory GD, antithyroid drugs over 5 years with positive TRAb. Extracted PBMC RNA gave rise to the TCR library.

The starting material was peripheral blood mononuclear cells (PBMCs), obtained when the disease was refractory, from a patient treated with antithyroid drugs. The receptor comes from a female donor with Graves disease. The V gene is TRBV15, the J gene TRBJ1-2, with a weak D call TRBD1 (5 bases). CDR3 amino acids: CATSGRGERGGYTF. CDR3 DNA: TGTGCCACCAGCGGAAGGGGAGAGCGTGGAGGCTACACCTTC.